These 8 T cell receptor beta chains were all obtained from the same sample, sequenced in a study of control samples from healthy donors and cancer patients. This table comes from immunoSEQ multiplex PCR, and its TCRdb copy is limited to in-frame clones, with some not included. The table has approximately 160,000 clones, approximately 94% seen once. The sequencing sample was made of blood. The receptors here all came from a woman aged 18-35 years in good health.

The chain is built from TRBV5-1 and TRBJ1-4; D is undetermined. The V gene lost 1 base and the J gene lost 7 bases, with 14 bases spanning the gap. The CDR3 covers 15 residues. CDR1 is SGHRS and CDR2 is YFSETQ in the germline V gene. The CDR3: CASSLHDPRGEKLFF. The CDR3 bases are TGCGCCAGCAGCTTGCACGACCCAAGAGGTGAAAAACTGTTTTTT. Full variable domain (remainder filled in from reference TRBV5-1 and TRBJ1-4): KAGVTQTPRYLIKTRGQQVTLSCSPISGHRSVSWYQQTPGQGLQFLFEYFSETQRNKGNFPGRFSGRQFSNSRSEMNVSTLELGDSALYLCASSLHDPRGEKLFFGSGTQLSVL.

This clone appeared a single time. V is TRBV6-5 and J is TRBJ2-6; D is undetermined. Germline CDR1 MNHEY, CDR2 SVGAGI. V lost 0 bases to trimming and J lost 0 bases, with 3 bases between them. The CDR3 spans 15 residues. The CDR3 here is CASSYSLSGANVLTF. CDR3 nucleotides: TGTGCCAGCAGTTACTCTCTCTCTGGGGCCAACGTCCTGACTTTC.

The chain links TRBV6-2 or TRBV6-3 to TRBJ1-5; D is possibly TRBD1 (6 bases). The CDR3 is made up of 14 amino acids. Trimming removed 5 bases at V and 4 bases at J, with 12 bases between. Germline V gene sequence: CDR1 MNHEY, CDR2 SVGEGT. CDR3 region: CASSTDSPNQPQHF. CDR3 coding DNA: TGTGCCAGCAGTACGGACAGCCCAAATCAGCCCCAGCATTTT.

CDR3 protein: CASSPLGQGAYNEQFF. In DNA, the CDR3 is TGTGCCAGCTCACCATTAGGACAGGGGGCCTACAATGAGCAGTTCTTC. The chain recombines TRBV18 with TRBJ2-1, with TRBD1 identical over 10 bases. Germline CDR1 reads KGHSH; CDR2 reads LQKENI. Trimming at V came to 2 bases and at J to 2 bases, leaving 3 bases not matched to a gene. This CDR3 comprises 16 residues.

This clone was picked up one time. CDR3 sequence reads: CASSLTGPGEQYF. The CDR3 nucleotides are TGTGCCAGCAGCTTAACAGGGCCCGGGGAGCAGTACTTC. The V gene is TRBV7-3, the J gene TRBJ2-7; D is uncertain. Per germline, CDR1 SGHTA and CDR2 FQGTGA. This CDR3 has 13 residues. Trimming removed 0 bases at V and 7 bases at J, with 10 bases between.

The table lists this clone with a count of one. This chain's CDR3 is CASSLGGYGYGYTF. The CDR3 coding sequence is TGCGCCAGCAGCTTGGGGGGTTACGGCTATGGCTACACCTTC. This chain uses TRBV5-1 with TRBJ1-2; D gene uncertain. The CDR3 is 14 amino acids. The germline V gene encodes CDR1 SGHRS and CDR2 YFSETQ. Trimming took off 0 bases at V and 4 bases at J, with 10 bases between the two ends.

The V call is TRBV5-1, the J call TRBJ2-1; 10 nucleotides match TRBD2. The CDR3 totals 15 residues. V gave up 4 bases and J gave up 5 bases; unmatched junction bases: 6. Per the germline V gene, CDR1 is SGHRS and CDR2 is YFSETQ. The CDR3: CASSVLAGPDNEQFF. DNA for the CDR3: TGCGCCAGCAGCGTACTAGCGGGGCCCGACAATGAGCAGTTCTTC.

The gene calls are TRBV28 and TRBJ2-7; 8 nucleotides agree with TRBD2. Trimming removed 2 bases from V and 9 bases from J; junction bases left unmatched: 9. Germline V lookup: CDR1 MDHEN, CDR2 SYDVKM. This CDR3 has 14 residues. CDR3 nucleotides: TGTGCCAGCAGTTTACCGGGAGGGCGTTCCGGGCAGTACTTC. Encoded protein: CASSLPGGRSGQYF.